A single sample gave rise to the 27 T cell receptor beta chains below, sequenced in a study of T cell repertoires in cytomegalovirus infection. No antigen is known for these receptors. TCRdb ran MiXCR on the reads and lists one entry per CDR3 protein. The sample holds about a million distinct CDR3 sequences, around 29% seen once. The starting material was cultured CD8+ T cells from PBMCs, obtained from culture after CMV antigen stimulation. Every receptor here comes from a human donor in good health (CMV status not recorded). Some clones in this sample may be carry-over from other donors' samples.

Remarks on this clonotype: This may be a read error: a much more frequent sequence differs by one nucleotide. The chain is built from TRBV7-6 and TRBJ1-1; D is unclear. This CDR3 comprises 15 residues. Germline V gives CDR1 SGHVS, CDR2 FNYEAQ. CDR3: CVSSLFPGGRNEAFF. As DNA, the CDR3 is TGTGTCAGCAGCTTATTCCCTGGAGGGCGGAATGAAGCTTTCTTT.

This clonotype came up once. A read error is likely, as this CDR3 ends without the conserved phenylalanine or tryptophan. The chain combines TRBV5-6 with TRBJ1-1; 7 nucleotides agree with TRBD1. V trimming: 4 bases; J trimming: 0 bases; junction bases outside the gene matches: 6. Germline V lookup: CDR1 SGHDT, CDR2 YYEEEE. The CDR3 extends over 15 amino acids. In DNA form, the CDR3 reads TGTGCCAGCAGCCAACTGAGGGGGCTGAACACTGAAGCTTTCGTT. Amino acids: CASSQLRGLNTEAFV.

This clonotype was recorded a few times. J is TRBJ2-1 and V is TRBV7-9; D is unresolved. CDR1 SEHNR and CDR2 FQNEAQ come from the germline V gene (reference sequence). CDR3 length: 15 amino acids. The ends were cut back, 1 base at V and 2 bases at J, with 9 bases in the middle. The CDR3 bases are TGTGCCAGCAGCTTAGAAGCGAGGCCCTACAATGAGCAGTTCTTC. It yields the protein CASSLEARPYNEQFF. The variable domain in full, with the rest retrieved from reference TRBV7-9 and TRBJ2-1, is DTGVSQNPRHKITKRGQNVTFRCDPISEHNRLYWYRQTLGQGPEFLTYFQNEAQLEKSRLLSDRFSAERPKGSFSTLEIQRTEQGDSAMYLCASSLEARPYNEQFFGPGTRLTVL.

With respect to this clonotype: Without the conserved terminal phenylalanine or tryptophan, this CDR3 likely stems from a read error. This rearrangement joins TRBV27 to TRBJ2-2; 11 positions agree with TRBD1. The CDR3 loop spans 16 amino acids. CDR1 and CDR2 from the germline V gene are MNHEY and SMNVEV (reference sequence). V lost 3 bases and J lost 4; bases outside the gene matches: 4. CDR3 residues: CASSFAGTGGTGELFS. CDR3 in DNA: TGTGCCAGCAGTTTCGCCGGGACAGGGGGCACCGGGGAGCTGTTTTCT.

Written as DNA, the CDR3 is TGTGCCAGCAGTCCTTGGGGGGGGGAGGCCACTGAAGCTTTCTTT. Translated, it gives CASSPWGGEATEAFF. The chain joins TRBV9 to TRBJ1-1, with D possibly TRBD1 on 5 matching bases. V lost 5 bases, J lost 4 bases, and 18 bases lay in between. This CDR3 has 15 residues. CDR1 SGDLS and CDR2 YYNGEE come from the germline V gene.

V usage is TRBV12-3 or TRBV12-4 and J usage is TRBJ2-5; no clear D gene. The V and J ends lost 8 bases and 5 bases respectively, with 18 bases between them. The CDR3 runs 14 residues. The CDR3 nucleotides are TGTGCCAGCTCCCCTTGGCGGCAGTGGGAGACCCAGTACTTC. It encodes CASSPWRQWETQYF.

The gene calls are TRBV5-6 and TRBJ1-2, with D unresolved. V shed 3 bases and J shed 4 bases, with 22 bases lying between them. Germline V gives CDR1 SGHDT, CDR2 YYEEEE. CDR3 length: 17 amino acids. The CDR3 DNA follows: TGTGCCAGCAGCTCAGCCAACACCGACACCCTCCTCTATGGCTACACCTTC. This codes for CASSSANTDTLLYGYTF.

This clonotype occurred many times. The chain employs TRBV7-9 and TRBJ2-1; no reliable D call. This CDR3 region has 15 residues. The V gene lost 4 bases and the J gene lost 0 bases, with 10 bases spanning the gap. CDR1 and CDR2 (germline): SEHNR, FQNEAQ (reference sequence). The CDR3 DNA follows: TGTGCCAGCAGCTGGCAGGAGACCTCCTACAATGAGCAGTTCTTC. It yields the protein CASSWQETSYNEQFF.

The genes are TRBV19 and TRBJ1-1; D is undetermined. This CDR3 is 14 amino acids long. Trimming took off 1 base at V and 2 bases at J, with 8 bases between the two ends. Germline values: CDR1 LNHDA, CDR2 SQIVND (reference sequence). CDR3 amino acids: CASSIGGPNTEAFF. The CDR3 DNA is TGTGCCAGTAGTATAGGCGGACCTAACACTGAAGCTTTCTTT.

This chain connects TRBV7-9 to TRBJ1-1; D remains unclear. Trimming removed 2 bases from V and 4 bases from J, with 11 bases in between. CDR3 length: 14 amino acids. Germline CDR1 is SEHNR and CDR2 is FQNEAQ (reference sequence). The CDR3 protein is CASSLPGSGTEAFF. The CDR3 DNA is TGTGCCAGCAGCTTACCCGGGAGTGGCACTGAAGCTTTCTTT.

This clonotype was counted at least ten times. The chain carries TRBV7-9 and TRBJ2-7, with D maybe TRBD1 (6 bases). The V gene lost 4 bases and the J gene lost 1 base, with 8 bases spanning the gap. CDR1 SEHNR and CDR2 FQNEAQ come from the germline V gene (reference sequence). The CDR3 is made up of 13 amino acids. This CDR3 reads CASSSTGSYEQYV. Here the CDR3 DNA reads TGTGCCAGCAGCTCCACAGGGTCCTACGAGCAGTACGTC.

The chain is built from TRBV7-6 and TRBJ2-1; D gene unclear. Germline V CDR1 and CDR2: SGHVS, FNYEAQ. There are 13 residues in the CDR3. Trimming pared 5 bases from V and 5 bases from J, leaving 10 bases between. The CDR3 region is CASSPNAHNEQFF. In nucleotides, the CDR3 is TGTGCCAGCAGCCCTAACGCCCACAATGAGCAGTTCTTC.

This clonotype showed up many times. This chain connects TRBV7-8 to TRBJ2-1; TRBD2 aligns across 9 bases. V was pared by 8 bases and J by 6 bases, with 11 bases of the junction left unmatched. The CDR3 loop spans 15 amino acids. In germline, CDR1 is SGHVS, CDR2 FQNEAQ. CDR3: CASRGSGGPLNEQFF. Here the CDR3 DNA reads TGTGCCAGCCGAGGTAGCGGGGGACCTCTCAATGAGCAGTTCTTC.

This chain uses TRBV7-6 with TRBJ2-2; TRBD2 agrees at 9 bases. This CDR3 is 16 amino acids long. The ends lost 6 bases at V and 1 base at J; junction bases unmatched: 6. The germline CDR1 and CDR2 sequences are SGHVS and FNYEAQ. The CDR3 region is CASSSAGGRNTGELFF. Here the CDR3 DNA reads TGTGCCAGCAGTTCCGCGGGGGGGAGGAACACCGGGGAGCTGTTTTTT.

This CDR3 reads CASSGSGDFSYNEQFF. CDR3 DNA: TGCGCCAGCAGTGGGTCAGGGGACTTCTCCTACAATGAGCAGTTCTTC. The chain links TRBV5-1 to TRBJ2-1, with D perhaps TRBD1 or TRBD2 (6 bases each). CDR1 and CDR2 from the germline V gene are SGHRS and YFSETQ. Trimming pared 5 bases from V and 0 bases from J, leaving 15 bases between. The CDR3 covers 16 residues.

The chain carries TRBV2 and TRBJ1-1; D may be TRBD1 (6 bases). The CDR3 has 13 amino acids. Germline V lookup: CDR1 SNHLY, CDR2 FYNNEI. V gave up 5 bases and J gave up 7 bases, with 14 bases separating them. CDR3 protein: CASSWGGAGEAFF. The CDR3 DNA follows: TGTGCCAGCAGTTGGGGGGGCGCTGGTGAAGCTTTCTTT.

About this clonotype: A read error is possible here, since a much larger clone lies one base away. This chain links TRBV7-8 with TRBJ1-3, with D uncertain. Germline V CDR1 and CDR2: SGHVS, FQNEAQ. The V gene lost 0 bases and the J gene lost 9 bases, with 21 bases spanning the gap. CDR3 length: 17 residues. Here the CDR3 reads CASSLAAASLPVTTIYF. CDR3 sequence (DNA): TGTGCCAGCAGCTTAGCCGCCGCTTCATTACCGGTAACCACCATATATTTT.

Comment on this clonotype: One end of the junction is discordant with germline, which a read error may explain. The chain carries TRBV5-3 and TRBJ2-7; TRBD2 agrees at 10 bases. TRBV5-3 is reported as an ORF; its role is uncertain. This CDR3 has 15 amino acids. CDR3 in amino acids: CASSLDLAGEYEQYF. In nucleotides, the CDR3 is TGTGCCAGCAGCTTGGATCTAGCGGGGGAATACGAGCAGTACTTC.

The chain links TRBV19 to TRBJ1-1, with D uncertain. The germline V gene has CDR1 LNHDA and CDR2 SQIVND (reference sequence). Trimming took 7 bases from V and 4 from J, leaving 13 bases between them. This CDR3 spans 13 amino acids. CDR3 sequence reads: CASTLGPGTEAFF. The CDR3 DNA sequence: TGTGCCAGTACCTTAGGGCCGGGCACTGAAGCTTTCTTT.

V usage is TRBV28 and J usage is TRBJ1-5, with 8 bases aligning to TRBD1. The CDR3 extends over 14 amino acids. The V gene's germline CDR1 is MDHEN and CDR2 SYDVKM. V lost 5 bases and J lost 6; bases outside the gene matches: 6. In DNA form, the CDR3 reads TGTGCCAGCAGTACCAGGGGGCCGGCTCAGCCCCAGCATTTT. This gives the protein CASSTRGPAQPQHF.

The V and J genes are TRBV7-9 and TRBJ1-2, with D possibly TRBD1 on 6 matching bases. From germline, CDR1 is SEHNR and CDR2 FQNEAQ (reference sequence). The V end lost 5 bases, the J end lost 4 bases, and 20 bases lay between the germline ends. This CDR3 comprises 16 residues. The CDR3 sequence: CASSAPPGTTTYGYTF. The CDR3 nucleotides read TGTGCCAGCAGCGCACCCCCAGGGACAACGACCTATGGCTACACCTTC.

This chain joins TRBV19 and TRBJ1-1; possibly TRBD1 for D (5 bases). The germline V and J ends were trimmed by 6 bases and 6 bases, with 17 bases remaining between them. Germline V gene lookup returns CDR1 LNHDA and CDR2 SQIVND (reference sequence). This CDR3 has 14 residues. The chain's CDR3 is CASRPAGYFAEAFF. In DNA form, the CDR3 reads TGTGCCAGTAGGCCGGCAGGGTATTTTGCTGAAGCTTTCTTT.

The chain employs TRBV9 and TRBJ2-3; the match to TRBD1 covers 7 bases. The CDR3 extends over 14 amino acids. V was pared by 2 bases and J by 6 bases, with 6 bases of the junction left unmatched. Germline-derived CDR1 and CDR2 are SGDLS and YYNGEE. DNA for the CDR3: TGTGCCAGCAGCGTCAGAGGGGGCTGGGATACGCAGTATTTT. Residues: CASSVRGGWDTQYF.

This clonotype was observed a few times. The gene calls are TRBV7-8 and TRBJ2-1; D unclear. Deletions cut 4 bases from V and 8 bases from J, with 6 bases between. The CDR3 contains 11 residues. Germline CDR1 is SGHVS and CDR2 is FQNEAQ. CDR3 amino acids: CASSSYDEQFF. CDR3 nucleotides: TGTGCCAGCAGCTCGTACGATGAGCAGTTCTTC.

A word on this clonotype: A much larger clone differs by one base, so this may be a read error. The chain carries TRBV7-2 and TRBJ2-1, with D possibly being TRBD2 (5 bases). Germline V gene sequence: CDR1 SGHTA, CDR2 FQGNSA. V lost 1 base and J 6 bases, leaving 16 bases between the germline ends. CDR3 length equals 16 residues. The CDR3 is CASSLVSRERFNEQFF. Here the CDR3 DNA reads TGTGCCAGCAGCTTAGTTTCGAGGGAGCGGTTCAATGAGCAGTTCTTC.

This clonotype was observed a handful of times. V gene TRBV9 combines with J gene TRBJ2-1, with D unclear. The germline gives CDR1 SGDLS, CDR2 YYNGEE. This CDR3 is built from 15 residues. Trimming took 0 bases from V and 0 from J, leaving 7 bases between them. In DNA, the CDR3 is TGTGCCAGCAGCGTAGAAGGTGCCTCCTACAATGAGCAGTTCTTC. Amino acids: CASSVEGASYNEQFF.

This clonotype was found a few times. This chain links TRBV2 with TRBJ2-7; tentative D call: TRBD2 (5 bases). Trimming removed 8 bases at V and 2 bases at J, with 10 bases between. The CDR3 spans 12 residues. The germline CDR1 and CDR2 sequences are SNHLY and FYNNEI. For the CDR3, the DNA is TGTGCCAGCCGCGGAGGACCCTACGAGCAGTACGTC. Protein sequence: CASRGGPYEQYV.